Shown below are 5 T cell receptor beta chains from a single sample sequenced in a study of CD8+CD57+ T cells in acquired aplastic anemia (dated by TCRdb to the late 2010s). The data were produced on an Illumina HiSeq 2000. Genomic DNA served as template for TCR beta VDJ combination and CDR3 sequence profiling. The raw public data were reprocessed by TCRdb itself: fastp quality trimming at Q25, MiXCR clonotype calling, in-frame beta chains only. Rows are unified per CDR3 protein, each entry keeping the most common DNA and genes. This sample lists 100,000 to 150,000 distinct CDR3 sequences; around 48% were detected once. The ten largest account for under 3% of the sample. Sequencing was done on a sample of sorted CD4+, CD8+, or CD8+CD57+ T cells (not recorded which) from PBMCs. Receptor source: a human donor in good health, serving as a control.

A word on this clonotype: One junction end does not reproduce the germline sequence, and a read error may be involved. The V and J genes are TRBV2 and TRBJ1-5; TRBD1 matches 7 bases. The V gene's germline CDR1 is SNHLY and CDR2 FYNNEI. The CDR3 is made up of 16 amino acids. The CDR3 reads CASSGDPGGGNQLQHF. Here the CDR3 DNA reads TGTGCCAGCAGTGGGGACCCAGGGGGTGGAAATCAGCTCCAGCATTTT.

The gene calls are TRBV24-1 and TRBJ1-4; D not resolved. The germline gives CDR1 KGHDR, CDR2 SFDVKD. The CDR3 covers 14 residues. The ends were cut back, 8 bases at V and 2 bases at J, with 11 bases in the middle. The CDR3 DNA follows: TGTGCCACCATCCGCGGGCAGACTAATGAAAAACTGTTTTTT. This sequence encodes CATIRGQTNEKLFF.

This clonotype occurred many times. The CDR3 DNA follows: TGTGCCAGCCTACGGCGGGGCCTCTACGAGCAGTACTTC. Amino acid sequence: CASLRRGLYEQYF. This chain uses TRBV2 with TRBJ2-7, with a weak D call TRBD2 (6 bases). The V and J ends lost 8 bases and 3 bases respectively, with 14 bases between them. Germline assignment: CDR1 SNHLY and CDR2 FYNNEI. The CDR3 is 13 amino acids.

The genes are TRBV7-3 and TRBJ1-6; 7 bases align to TRBD1. This CDR3 spans 16 amino acids. Per germline, CDR1 SGHTA and CDR2 FQGTGA. The J segment lost 5 bases and the V segment lost 5 bases, leaving 9 bases of the junction unmatched. CDR3: CASSIPGQKNNSPLHF. The CDR3 DNA is TGTGCCAGCAGCATCCCGGGACAGAAGAATAATTCACCCCTCCACTTT.

This clonotype was counted many times. This chain links TRBV6-5 with TRBJ2-5; D possibly corresponds to TRBD2 (5 bases). Per germline, CDR1 MNHEY and CDR2 SVGAGI. V was pared by 4 bases and J by 1 base, with 7 bases between. This CDR3 has 13 amino acids. This chain's CDR3 is CASSFAGQETQYF. The CDR3 DNA sequence: TGTGCCAGCAGTTTCGCGGGCCAAGAGACCCAGTACTTC.